Listed below are T cell receptor beta chains from one sample, sequenced in a study of control samples from healthy donors and cancer patients. The repertoire was sequenced with immunoSEQ multiplex PCR; TCRdb's copy has only in-frame clones and lacks some. Among roughly 170,000 clones, 70% to 90% were seen once, and the ten largest hold approximately 4.9%. Material for sequencing was blood. Receptor source: a woman in her twenties or thirties in good health. Both conserved end residues are part of each CDR3. The D gene is left open where the match is weak. Where a row states a size, it is once, few, many or the class of an expanded clone; other rows omit it.

TRBJ2-1	TRBV13	TRBD1	-	TGTGCCAGCAGCTTAGGGACAGGGGGCAGCGATGAGCAGTTCTTC	CASSLGTGGSDEQFF
TRBJ2-1	TRBV4-2	TRBD1	-	TGTGCCAGCAGCCAAGACGGGACAGGCGTATCGTCGGGTGAGCAGTTCTTC	CASSQDGTGVSSGEQFF
TRBJ1-4	TRBV14	TRBD1	-	TGTGCCAGCAGCCCACGACAGGGTTATGAAAAACTGTTTTTT	CASSPRQGYEKLFF
TRBJ2-7	TRBV11-2	-	few	TGTGCCAGCAGCTTAGTAGCCGGGAGCATCGACGAGCAGTACTTC	CASSLVAGSIDEQYF
TRBJ1-2	TRBV5-4	-	-	TGTGCCAGCAGCTTGGACAGCCACTATGGCTACACCTTC	CASSLDSHYGYTF
TRBJ1-2	TRBV20-1	TRBD1	-	TGCAGTGCTAGTAAGACAGGGATTAACTATGGCTACACCTTC	CSASKTGINYGYTF
TRBJ2-3	TRBV30	-	-	TGTGCCTGGAGTTTGGGGGGCGGGAACACAGATACGCAGTATTTT	CAWSLGGGNTDTQYF
TRBJ2-5	TRBV19	-	once	TGTGCCAGTAGTATACAGGGTTTCCAAGAGACCCAGTACTTC	CASSIQGFQETQYF
TRBJ1-2	TRBV6-6	-	-	TGTGCCAGCAGTTACATGGAGGGGAGGGATGGCTACACCTTC	CASSYMEGRDGYTF
TRBJ1-2	TRBV24-1	TRBD1	-	TGTGCCACCAGTGATTTCCGACAGGGGGGTGGCCATAGCTACACCTTC	CATSDFRQGGGHSYTF
TRBJ1-6	TRBV5-1	-	-	TGCGCCAGCAGCTTGGAAGGTCAAGGGAATTCACCCCTCCACTTT	CASSLEGQGNSPLHF
TRBJ2-1	TRBV5-4	-	-	TGTGCCAGCTCCTCCCGGACTATACCCCTAAATGAGCAGTTCTTC	CASSSRTIPLNEQFF
TRBJ1-1	TRBV2	-	few	TGTGCCAGCAGTGACCCGGGACACGGCTCTGAAGCTTTCTTT	CASSDPGHGSEAFF
TRBJ2-2	TRBV19	TRBD2	-	TGTGCCAGTAGTGCTCTAGCGGGGGGGCTCGGGGAGCTGTTTTTT	CASSALAGGLGELFF
TRBJ1-2	TRBV20-1	-	few	TGCAGTGCTATATGGGGGAACGGCTACACCTTC	CSAIWGNGYTF
TRBJ2-7	TRBV29-1	TRBD1	once	TGCAGCGTTCCCCGACAGGGATTATCTAACGAGCAGTACTTC	CSVPRQGLSNEQYF
TRBJ1-4	TRBV4-1	TRBD1	-	TGCGCCAGCAGCCGACAGGGTGAAAAACTGTTTTTT	CASSRQGEKLFF
TRBJ2-3	TRBV9	-	-	TGTGCCAGCAGCGCCCTTAGGCCCCCAGATACGCAGTATTTT	CASSALRPPDTQYF
TRBJ1-5	TRBV6-1	-	-	TGTGCCAGCAGTGAAGCCGACGCCGCCCCGGGACCCCCAAGCCCCCAGCATTTT	CASSEADAAPGPPSPQHF
TRBJ2-2	TRBV3-1/TRBV3-2	TRBD2	-	TGTGCCAGCAGCCCGACCCGGACTAGCGGGAATGCCGGGGAGCTGTTTTTT	CASSPTRTSGNAGELFF
TRBJ2-1	TRBV9	-	-	TGTGCCAGCAGCGTAGTTGGCGGAGCCAATGAGCAGTTCTTC	CASSVVGGANEQFF
TRBJ1-1	TRBV27	-	-	TGTGCCAGCAGTTTATCGAGGCGCCTGAACACTGAAGCTTTCTTT	CASSLSRRLNTEAFF
TRBJ1-1	TRBV18	-	-	TGTGCCAGCTCACCACAGCGTGCCCGAAACACTGAAGCTTTCTTT	CASSPQRARNTEAFF
TRBJ1-2	TRBV3-1/TRBV3-2	-	-	TGTGCCAGCAGCCAAGCTTTGGTCGGCTACACCTTC	CASSQALVGYTF
TRBJ2-1	TRBV5-1	-	-	TGCGCCAGCAGCTTATTAGACAATTACAATGAGCAGTTCTTC	CASSLLDNYNEQFF
TRBJ2-2	TRBV6-6	TRBD2	-	TGTGCCAGCAGGGCTAGCGGGAGGCGCGACACCGGGGAGCTGTTTTTT	CASRASGRRDTGELFF
TRBJ2-2	TRBV15	-	-	TGTGCCACCAGCAGAGCCCAAAGAGCGGGCACCGGGGAGCTGTTTTTT	CATSRAQRAGTGELFF
TRBJ1-1	TRBV20-1	TRBD1	-	TGCAGTGCAAGCCGGGACAGACCTCCTTTCTTT	CSASRDRPPFF